This TCR beta chain stems from a study of OX40 agonist ivuxolimab in advanced cancers. The wider study: Hepatocellular carcinoma, melanoma, renal cell or head and neck cancer was diagnosed in the dose-escalation patients.

The CDR3 is 15 amino acids. Germline CDR1 MNHNY, CDR2 SVGAGI (reference sequence). V gave up 2 bases and J gave up 0 bases, with 10 bases separating them. Clones were read by immunoSEQ multiplex PCR, and TCRdb kept only the in-frame ones, dropping some. The sample consists of 13,000 to 15,000 clones, 75% to 80% of them appearing once. The gene calls are TRBV6-6 and TRBJ1-2; D gene unclear. The specimen comprised CD4+ or CD8+ T cells sorted from blood, sampled in a trial of the OX40 agonist ivuxolimab. The receptor comes from an adult with an advanced solid tumor such as melanoma, head and neck, liver or kidney cancer. The CDR3 protein is CASSYPSGPNYGYTF. The CDR3 DNA is TGTGCCAGCAGTTACCCGTCCGGTCCTAACTATGGCTACACCTTC.